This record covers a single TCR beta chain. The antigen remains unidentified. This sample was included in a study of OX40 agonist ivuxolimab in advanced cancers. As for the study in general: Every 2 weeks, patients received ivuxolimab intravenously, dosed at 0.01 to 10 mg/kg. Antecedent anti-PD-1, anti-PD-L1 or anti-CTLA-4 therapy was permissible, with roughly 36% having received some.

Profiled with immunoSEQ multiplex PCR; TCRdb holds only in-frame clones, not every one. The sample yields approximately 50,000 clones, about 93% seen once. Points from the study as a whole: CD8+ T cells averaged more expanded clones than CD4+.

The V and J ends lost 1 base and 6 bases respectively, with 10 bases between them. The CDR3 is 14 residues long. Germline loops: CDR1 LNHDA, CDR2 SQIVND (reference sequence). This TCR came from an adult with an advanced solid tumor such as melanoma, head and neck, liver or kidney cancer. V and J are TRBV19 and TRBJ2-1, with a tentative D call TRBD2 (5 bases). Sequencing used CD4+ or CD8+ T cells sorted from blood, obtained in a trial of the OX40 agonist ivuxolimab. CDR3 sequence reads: CASSIAGFLNEQFF. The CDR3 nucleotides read TGTGCCAGTAGTATAGCGGGATTTCTCAATGAGCAGTTCTTC.